This T cell receptor (beta chain) was obtained from a study of T cell repertoires in cytomegalovirus infection. Study in general: Indicated by public TCR beta signatures were CMV infection and matching HLA type.

The study, taken as a whole, reports: The ex vivo response was dominated by HLA-C-restricted CMV-specific TCR beta clonotypes.

This clonotype was detected ten times or more. Its antigen is unidentified. From germline, CDR1 is ENHRY and CDR2 SYGVKD. J was trimmed by 4 bases and V by 4 bases; bases with no gene match: 1. The CDR3 covers 14 residues. TCRdb re-called the reads through MiXCR, storing one row per CDR3 protein. This sample carries 130,000 or so distinct CDR3 sequences, 5.5% to 8% of them seen once, and the ten largest clones take roughly 18%. Sequencing was performed on PBMCs. The rearrangement joins TRBV10-3 to TRBJ2-1; 10 bases are shared with TRBD2. The source of this sequence is a human donor in good health (CMV status not recorded). Some clones in this sample may be carry-over from other donors' samples. The DNA for the CDR3 is TGTGCCATCAGTGCACTAGCGGGGTACAATGAGCAGTTCTTC. Translating gives CAISALAGYNEQFF.